This T cell receptor beta chain came from a study of chemoradiotherapy in HPV16-positive cancers. On the study more broadly: Candidate HPV-specific clones and shared TCR motifs came from a couple of HPV16-positive patients.

The study, taken as a whole, reports: Non-HPV-specific T cells did not expand in tumors during treatment, whereas candidate HPV-specific clones and E7-related motifs did. HPV-responsive T-cell expansion during chemoradiotherapy was linked to improved recurrence-free survival in HPV16-positive patients.

Here immunoSEQ multiplex PCR was the method, and the copy in TCRdb shows in-frame clones only, minus some. The sample consists of over 13,000 clones, over 70% of them appearing once. The CDR3 sequence is 15 residues long. V lost 4 bases and J lost 7, with 20 bases in between. Germline V gives CDR1 MNHEY, CDR2 SVGAGI. As concerns this clone: The target antigen is unknown.

This clonotype was sampled from a human donor with HPV-associated anogenital cancer. This chain joins TRBV6-5 and TRBJ2-7, with D perhaps given as TRBD1 or TRBD2 (6 bases each). The material was obtained from a patient who underwent chemoradiotherapy. In nucleotides, the CDR3 is TGTGCCAGCAGTTTCAGAGGGGGGCAAAGTGATGAGCAGTACTTC. Translation: CASSFRGGQSDEQYF.